What follows are 13 T cell receptor beta chains derived from one specimen sequenced in a study of blood T cell repertoires in COVID-19. The data were produced by immunoSEQ multiplex PCR, yet TCRdb's version contains in-frame clones alone and is incomplete. There are 360,000 or so clones in the sample; almost 90% occur only once, and over 1% lies in the top ten. Material for sequencing was PBMCs or T cells enriched from blood (not recorded which). These receptors were obtained from a young woman who had been exposed to COVID-19.

The rearrangement links TRBV1 to TRBJ2-1; TRBD2, the table's D call, was not compared with the DNA. TRBV1 is deemed a pseudogene. This CDR3 has 16 amino acids. DNA for the CDR3: TGCACCAGCAGCCAAGATCGGTCTACCAAGTACAATGAGCAGTTCTTC. This translates into CTSSQDRSTKYNEQFF.

V and J are TRBV9 and TRBJ2-3; TRBD2 might be the D (6 bases). CDR1 is SGDLS and CDR2 is YYNGEE in the germline V gene. The CDR3 runs to 16 residues. With 3 bases removed from V and 4 bases from J, the gap between germline ends came to 18 bases. CDR3 sequence (DNA): TGTGCCAGCAGCGACTTGGGACTGGGGGTTGCAGATACGCAGTATTTT. Translated, it gives CASSDLGLGVADTQYF.

The chain uses TRBV19 and TRBJ2-1; TRBD2 is a possible D gene (6 bases). Germline lookup yields CDR1 LNHDA and CDR2 SQIVND (reference sequence). This CDR3 has 15 amino acids. The germline V and J ends were trimmed by 6 bases and 7 bases, with 19 bases remaining between them. This chain's CDR3 is CASRGGTLLSNEQFF. CDR3 sequence (DNA): TGTGCCAGTAGAGGAGGGACTTTACTATCAAATGAGCAGTTCTTC.

The gene calls are TRBV7-8 and TRBJ1-1; the D is unclear. This CDR3 is built from 13 residues. Germline CDR1 SGHVS, CDR2 FQNEAQ. Trimming took off 4 bases at V and 3 bases at J, with 9 bases between the two ends. The CDR3 sequence is CASSSLVDTEAFF. The CDR3 region has the DNA TGTGCCAGCAGCTCTCTAGTCGACACTGAAGCTTTCTTT.

The chain links TRBV19 to TRBJ1-2; D gene ambiguous. Germline V gene lookup returns CDR1 LNHDA and CDR2 SQIVND (reference sequence). The CDR3 covers 14 residues. V was trimmed by 1 base and J by 4 bases, leaving 10 bases between them. The CDR3 spells CASSIGPLAYGYTF. Here the CDR3 DNA reads TGTGCCAGTAGTATAGGGCCACTAGCCTATGGCTACACCTTC.

The chain uses TRBV28 and TRBJ1-1; 9 bases map to TRBD1. The CDR3 consists of 15 residues. Per the germline V gene, CDR1 is MDHEN and CDR2 is SYDVKM. The ends lost 5 bases at V and 4 bases at J; junction bases unmatched: 8. CDR3 sequence reads: CASSSGTGKFTEAFF. CDR3 sequence (DNA): TGTGCCAGCAGTAGCGGGACAGGGAAATTCACTGAAGCTTTCTTT.

V gene TRBV28 combines with J gene TRBJ2-7; perhaps TRBD1 as D (6 bases). Trimming removed 2 bases at V and 4 bases at J, with 12 bases between. The CDR3 loop spans 14 amino acids. CDR1 MDHEN and CDR2 SYDVKM come from the germline V gene. The CDR3 nucleotides are TGTGCCAGCAGTTTACAGGGGCCCCCTTACGAGCAGTACTTC. It codes for CASSLQGPPYEQYF.

The gene calls are TRBV14 and TRBJ2-7; 11 positions match TRBD2. The CDR3 loop spans 16 amino acids. The V and J ends lost 3 bases and 2 bases, in that order; junction bases with no gene match: 6. In germline, CDR1 is SGHDN, CDR2 FVKESK. CDR3 nucleotides: TGTGCCAGCAGCCATCATAGCGGGGGGGGAACCTACGAGCAGTACTTC. It translates to CASSHHSGGGTYEQYF.

The chain couples TRBV4-1 to TRBJ2-2, with 8 bases identical to TRBD1. The germline V gene encodes CDR1 MGHRA and CDR2 YSYEKL. V lost 4 bases to trimming and J lost 5 bases; unmatched junction nucleotides: 6. The CDR3 runs 15 residues. CDR3 region: CASSLGQAGTGELFF. CDR3 nucleotide sequence: TGCGCCAGCAGCCTGGGACAGGCGGGGACCGGGGAGCTGTTTTTT.

In DNA, the CDR3 is TGTGCCAGCAGCCTCGCGGGCGGGGTCGGCTACACCTTC. Encoded protein: CASSLAGGVGYTF. This chain uses TRBV7-3 with TRBJ1-2; no clear D. CDR3 length equals 13 residues. The V end lost 5 bases, the J end lost 8 bases, and 15 bases lay between the germline ends. Per the germline V gene, CDR1 is SGHTA and CDR2 is FQGTGA.

The rearrangement joins TRBV13 to TRBJ2-3; weak D call: TRBD2 (6 bases). The CDR3 totals 16 residues. V was cut by 2 bases and J by 5 bases, with 17 bases left in between. Germline CDR1 reads PRHDT; CDR2 reads FYEKMQ (reference sequence). The CDR3 nucleotides read TGTGCCAGCAGCTTAATTCTCTGGGGGGAGAAAGATACGCAGTATTTT. Its protein is CASSLILWGEKDTQYF.

The V gene is TRBV7-9, the J gene TRBJ2-1, with a weak D call TRBD2 (6 bases). The germline V and J ends were trimmed by 8 bases and 6 bases, with 17 bases remaining between them. The CDR3 runs to 14 residues. Germline-derived CDR1 and CDR2 are SEHNR and FQNEAQ (reference sequence). CDR3 bases: TGTGCCAGCTTTCGCTCGGGGGTATTCAATGAGCAGTTCTTC. Translating gives CASFRSGVFNEQFF. Variable domain in full (rest from reference TRBV7-9 and TRBJ2-1): DTGVSQNPRHKITKRGQNVTFRCDPISEHNRLYWYRQTLGQGPEFLTYFQNEAQLEKSRLLSDRFSAERPKGSFSTLEIQRTEQGDSAMYLCASFRSGVFNEQFFGPGTRLTVL.

The gene calls are TRBV12-5 and TRBJ1-5; 8 nucleotides align to TRBD1. Germline-derived CDR1 and CDR2 are LGHNT and FRNRAP. Trimming removed 5 bases from V and 0 bases from J; junction bases left unmatched: 6. This CDR3 has 16 amino acids. In DNA, the CDR3 is TGTGCTAGTGGTACGGAAGGGACAGGTAGCAATCAGCCCCAGCATTTT. This sequence encodes CASGTEGTGSNQPQHF.